These T cell receptor beta chains were read from a single sample in a study of blood T cell repertoires in COVID-19. Produced via immunoSEQ multiplex PCR; TCRdb's table is partial and in-frame only. The data contain more than 300,000 clones, around 84% of them singletons. Material: PBMCs or T cells enriched from blood (not recorded which). The receptors shown here come from a young man who had recovered from COVID-19. Both conserved end residues are trimmed from each CDR3.

V gene,CDR3 protein
TRBV24-1,ATSDTDRGLSEQY
TRBV19,ASSTGLGLAEETQY
TRBV6-5,ASGLGNTIY
TRBV7-9,ASSPGLAGDEQY
TRBV7-8,ASSLGQGAFGNTIY
TRBV2,ASSGLGNRLNEKLF
TRBV30,AWNREPTGELF
TRBV18,ASSPNRGQTEAF
TRBV24-1,ASRPGGYEQY
TRBV6-1,ASSEDSGGGYEQY
TRBV4-1,ASSQGPTGTTEAF
TRBV12-5,ARGPGGGGIYEQY
TRBV24-1,ATSEKGTSTDTQY
TRBV3-1/TRBV3-2,ASSQDRRLAGFPETQY
TRBV7-7,ASSRAAGTSYNEQF
TRBV24-1,ATSDPRQPNTEAF
TRBV6-1,ASSDWAVGSYNEQF
TRBV7-9,ASSSSVNNGYT
TRBV5-4,ASSLLGQQFQETQY
TRBV11-2,ASSLVGQYNEQF
TRBV28,ATSGGSSYEQY
TRBV6-1,ASSEQGQGNYGYT
TRBV24-1,ATSDMTSAQREEQY
TRBV4-1,ASSQMWDSNTEAF
TRBV11-2,ASSSEGDRGLLAYEQY
TRBV5-1,ASSLGTSSGNTIY
TRBV5-1,ASSPGDAGGGYGYT
TRBV2,ASSGQKNTGELF
TRBV28,ASSSGGGADTQY
TRBV2,ASSEQGQPQH
TRBV7-9,ASSLVSGRDNEQF
TRBV27,ASAGQIRDTEAF
TRBV7-6,ASSSRISSYGYT
TRBV12-3/TRBV12-4,ASGSSYEQY
TRBV30,AGQVGISRDEQY
TRBV5-1,ASRPDRVNTEAF
TRBV5-1,ASSGQHTEAF
TRBV5-1,ASSLVTQGAGGANVLT
TRBV20-1,SVSREGRREQF
TRBV27,ASSRLDTYEQY
TRBV6-5,ASIGPGTGYYEQY
TRBV19,ASSGTGGGEQY
TRBV18,ASSPSQGMNTEAF
TRBV7-2,ASSLMAGDQPQH
TRBV7-2,ASEREIRETQY
TRBV19,ASSTQLAGVYADTQY
TRBV7-8,ASSAGLSSYEQY
TRBV6-5,AIRGYGANVLT
TRBV19,ASSWLAHPSGANVLT
TRBV12-3/TRBV12-4,ASSLGSYGYT
TRBV9,ASSARMEQETQY
TRBV27,ASSLDRANTEAF
TRBV24-1,ATSSGAIPSYEQY
TRBV24-1,ATSDPWVGYEQF
TRBV18,ASSPLGTGEATNEKLF
TRBV6-2/TRBV6-3,ASSYLRRGGIAGADTQY
TRBV28,AISAGQGRSNQPQH